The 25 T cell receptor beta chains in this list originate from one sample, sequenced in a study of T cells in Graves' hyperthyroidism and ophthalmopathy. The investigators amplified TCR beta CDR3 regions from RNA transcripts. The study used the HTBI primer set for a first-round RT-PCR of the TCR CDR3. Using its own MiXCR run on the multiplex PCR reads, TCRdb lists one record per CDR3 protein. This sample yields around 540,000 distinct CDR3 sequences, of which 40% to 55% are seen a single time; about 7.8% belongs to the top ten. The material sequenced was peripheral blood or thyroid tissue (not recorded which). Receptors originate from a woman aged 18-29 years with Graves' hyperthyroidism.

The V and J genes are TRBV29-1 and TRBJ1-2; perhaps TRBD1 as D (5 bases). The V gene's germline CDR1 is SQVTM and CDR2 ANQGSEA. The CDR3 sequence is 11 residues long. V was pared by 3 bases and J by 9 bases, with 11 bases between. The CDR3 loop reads CSVDRVESYTF. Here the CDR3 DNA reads TGCAGCGTTGACAGGGTCGAAAGCTACACCTTC.

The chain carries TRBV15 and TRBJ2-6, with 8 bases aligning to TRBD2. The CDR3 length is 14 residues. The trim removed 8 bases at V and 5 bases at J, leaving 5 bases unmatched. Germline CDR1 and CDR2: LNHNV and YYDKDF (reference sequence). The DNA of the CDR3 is TGTGCCACCTCCAATAGCGGGAGGGCCAACGTCCTGACTTTC. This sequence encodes CATSNSGRANVLTF.

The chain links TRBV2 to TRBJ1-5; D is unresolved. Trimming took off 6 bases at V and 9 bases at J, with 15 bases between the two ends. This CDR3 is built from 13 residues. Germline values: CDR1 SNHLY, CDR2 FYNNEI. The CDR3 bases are TGTGCCAGCAGGGCCCTTTCAAACGGGCCCCAGCATTTT. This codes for CASRALSNGPQHF.

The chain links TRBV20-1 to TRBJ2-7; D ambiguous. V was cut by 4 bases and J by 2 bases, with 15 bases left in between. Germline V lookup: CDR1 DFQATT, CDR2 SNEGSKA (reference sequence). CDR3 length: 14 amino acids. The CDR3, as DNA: TGCAGTGCTAAAATGGCGGCAGGTCCCTACGAGCAGTACTTC. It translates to CSAKMAAGPYEQYF.

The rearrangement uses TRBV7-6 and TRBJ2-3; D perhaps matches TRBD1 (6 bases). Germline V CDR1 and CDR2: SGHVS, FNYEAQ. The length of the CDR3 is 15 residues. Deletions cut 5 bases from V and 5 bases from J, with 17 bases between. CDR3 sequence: CASSPSLTGKDTQYF. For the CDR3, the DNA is TGTGCCAGCAGCCCCAGCCTAACAGGGAAAGATACGCAGTATTTT.

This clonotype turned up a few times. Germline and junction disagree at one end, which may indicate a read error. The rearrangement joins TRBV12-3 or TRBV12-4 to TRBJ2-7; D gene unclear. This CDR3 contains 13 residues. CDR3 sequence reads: CASSLDGPYAQYF. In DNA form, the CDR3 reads TGTGCCAGCAGTTTGGACGGCCCCTACGCGCAGTACTTC.

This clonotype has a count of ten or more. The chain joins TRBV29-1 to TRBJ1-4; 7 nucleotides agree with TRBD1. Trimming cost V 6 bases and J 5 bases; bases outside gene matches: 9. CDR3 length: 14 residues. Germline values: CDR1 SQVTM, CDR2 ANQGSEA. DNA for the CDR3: TGCAGCGTGGGACAGCCTGAAAGCAATGAAAAACTGTTTTTT. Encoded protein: CSVGQPESNEKLFF.

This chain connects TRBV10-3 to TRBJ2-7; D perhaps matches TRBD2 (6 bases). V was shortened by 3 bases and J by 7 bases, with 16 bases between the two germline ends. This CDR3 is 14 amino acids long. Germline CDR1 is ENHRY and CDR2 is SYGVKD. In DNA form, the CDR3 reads TGTGCCATCAGTGACCGGGACTTTTCCTCGGAGCAGTACTTC. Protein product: CAISDRDFSSEQYF.

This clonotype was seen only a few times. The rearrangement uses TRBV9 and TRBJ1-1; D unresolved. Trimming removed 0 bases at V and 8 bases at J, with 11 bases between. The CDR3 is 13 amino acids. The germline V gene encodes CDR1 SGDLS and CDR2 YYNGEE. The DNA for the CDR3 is TGTGCCAGCAGCGTAGCGGACGGTCAAGAAGCTTTCTTT. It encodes CASSVADGQEAFF.

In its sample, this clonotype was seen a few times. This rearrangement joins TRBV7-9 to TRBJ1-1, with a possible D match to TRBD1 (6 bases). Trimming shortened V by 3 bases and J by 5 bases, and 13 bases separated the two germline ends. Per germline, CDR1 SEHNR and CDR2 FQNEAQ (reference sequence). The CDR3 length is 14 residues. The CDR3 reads CASSLERGRTEAFF. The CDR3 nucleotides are TGTGCCAGCAGCTTGGAAAGGGGGAGGACTGAAGCTTTCTTT. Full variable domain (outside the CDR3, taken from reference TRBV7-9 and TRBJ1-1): DTGVSQNPRHKITKRGQNVTFRCDPISEHNRLYWYRQTLGQGPEFLTYFQNEAQLEKSRLLSDRFSAERPKGSFSTLEIQRTEQGDSAMYLCASSLERGRTEAFFGQGTRLTVV.

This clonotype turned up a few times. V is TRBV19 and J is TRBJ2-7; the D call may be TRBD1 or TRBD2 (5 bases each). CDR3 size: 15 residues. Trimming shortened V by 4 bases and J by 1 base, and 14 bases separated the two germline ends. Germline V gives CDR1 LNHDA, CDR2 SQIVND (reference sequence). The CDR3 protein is CASSTSRGLSYEQYF. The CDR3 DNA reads TGTGCCAGTAGTACATCCCGGGGCTTATCCTACGAGCAGTACTTC.

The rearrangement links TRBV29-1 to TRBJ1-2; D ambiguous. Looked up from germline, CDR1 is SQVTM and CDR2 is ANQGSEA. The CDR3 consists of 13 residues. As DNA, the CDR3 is TGCAGTCCCGGTTTCGGTGAAGAGTATGGCTACACCTTC. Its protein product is CSPGFGEEYGYTF.

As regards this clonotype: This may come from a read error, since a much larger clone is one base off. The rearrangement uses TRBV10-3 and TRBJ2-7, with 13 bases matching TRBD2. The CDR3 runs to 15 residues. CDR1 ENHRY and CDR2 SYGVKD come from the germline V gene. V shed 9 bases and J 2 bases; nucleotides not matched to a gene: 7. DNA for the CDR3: TGTGCCATAGGGACTAGCGGGAAATCCCCCTACGAGCAGTACTTC. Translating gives CAIGTSGKSPYEQYF.

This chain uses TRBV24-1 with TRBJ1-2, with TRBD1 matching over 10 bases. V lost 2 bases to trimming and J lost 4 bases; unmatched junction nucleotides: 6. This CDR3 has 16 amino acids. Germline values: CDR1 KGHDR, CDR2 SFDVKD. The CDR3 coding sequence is TGTGCCACCAGTGATTCCCGGACAGGGGGTGGCTATGGCTACACCTTC. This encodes CATSDSRTGGGYGYTF.

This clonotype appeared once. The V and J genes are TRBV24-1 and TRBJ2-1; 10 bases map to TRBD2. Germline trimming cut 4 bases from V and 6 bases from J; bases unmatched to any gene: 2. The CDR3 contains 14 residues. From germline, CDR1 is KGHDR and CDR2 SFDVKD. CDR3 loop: CATSDRTSGNEQFF. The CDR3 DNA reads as TGTGCCACCAGTGACCGGACTAGCGGCAATGAGCAGTTCTTC.

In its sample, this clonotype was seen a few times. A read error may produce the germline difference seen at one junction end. As DNA, the CDR3 is TGCGCCAGCAGCCAAGTTGACTTGGTTCCTTTCTCTGGAAACACCATATATTTT. Amino acid sequence: CASSQVDLVPFSGNTIYF. This chain connects TRBV7-2 to TRBJ1-3; no firm D call. Germline V CDR1 and CDR2: SGHTA, FQGNSA. This CDR3 has 18 amino acids.

CDR3 coding DNA: TGTGCCAGCAGTGGGACAGAAAAGGGTGAAGCTTTCTTT. Protein sequence: CASSGTEKGEAFF. The rearrangement joins TRBV2 to TRBJ1-1; possibly TRBD1 for D (6 bases). The CDR3 is made up of 13 amino acids. Trimming pared 4 bases from V and 7 bases from J, leaving 13 bases between. Germline V gives CDR1 SNHLY, CDR2 FYNNEI. The variable domain in full, with the rest retrieved from reference TRBV2 and TRBJ1-1, is EPEVTQTPSHQVTQMGQEVILRCVPISNHLYFYWYRQILGQKVEFLVSFYNNEISEKSEIFDDQFSVERPDGSNFTLKIRSTKLEDSAMYFCASSGTEKGEAFFGQGTRLTVV.

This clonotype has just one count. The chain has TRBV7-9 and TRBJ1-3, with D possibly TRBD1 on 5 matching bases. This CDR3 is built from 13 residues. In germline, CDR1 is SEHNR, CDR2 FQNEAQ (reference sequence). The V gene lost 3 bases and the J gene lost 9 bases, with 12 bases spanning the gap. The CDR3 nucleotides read TGTGCCAGCAGCTTTCACAGGCGGATCACCATATATTTT. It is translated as CASSFHRRITIYF.

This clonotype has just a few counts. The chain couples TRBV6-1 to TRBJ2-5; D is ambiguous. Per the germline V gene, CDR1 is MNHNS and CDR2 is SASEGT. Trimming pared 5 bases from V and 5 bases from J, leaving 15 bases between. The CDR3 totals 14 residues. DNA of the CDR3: TGTGCCAGCAGTACCGACCGAATTCGGGAGACCCAGTACTTC. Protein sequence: CASSTDRIRETQYF.

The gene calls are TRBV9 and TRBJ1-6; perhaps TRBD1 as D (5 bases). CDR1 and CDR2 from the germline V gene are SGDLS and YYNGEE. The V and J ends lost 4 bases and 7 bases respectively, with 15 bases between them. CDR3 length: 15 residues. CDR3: CASSQDGGMNSPLHF. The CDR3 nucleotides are TGTGCCAGCAGCCAAGATGGGGGAATGAATTCACCCCTCCACTTT.

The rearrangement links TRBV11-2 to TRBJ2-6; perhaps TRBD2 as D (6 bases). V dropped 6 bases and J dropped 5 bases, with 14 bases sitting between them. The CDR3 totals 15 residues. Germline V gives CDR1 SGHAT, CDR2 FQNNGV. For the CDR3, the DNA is TGTGCCAGCAGGTACGAGGCGGGGTGGGCCAACGTCCTGACTTTC. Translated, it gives CASRYEAGWANVLTF. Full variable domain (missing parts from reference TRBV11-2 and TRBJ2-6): EAGVAQSPRYKIIEKRQSVAFWCNPISGHATLYWYQQILGQGPKLLIQFQNNGVVDDSQLPKDRFSAERLKGVDSTLKIQPAKLEDSAVYLCASRYEAGWANVLTFGAGSRLTVL.

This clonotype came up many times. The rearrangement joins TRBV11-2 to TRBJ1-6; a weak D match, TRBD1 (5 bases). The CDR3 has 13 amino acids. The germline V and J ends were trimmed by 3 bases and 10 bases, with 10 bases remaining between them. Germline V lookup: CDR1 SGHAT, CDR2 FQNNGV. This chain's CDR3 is CASSFEGRSPLHF. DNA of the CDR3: TGTGCCAGCAGCTTTGAGGGGCGCTCACCCCTCCACTTT. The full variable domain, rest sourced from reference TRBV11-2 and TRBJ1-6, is EAGVAQSPRYKIIEKRQSVAFWCNPISGHATLYWYQQILGQGPKLLIQFQNNGVVDDSQLPKDRFSAERLKGVDSTLKIQPAKLEDSAVYLCASSFEGRSPLHFGNGTRLTVT.

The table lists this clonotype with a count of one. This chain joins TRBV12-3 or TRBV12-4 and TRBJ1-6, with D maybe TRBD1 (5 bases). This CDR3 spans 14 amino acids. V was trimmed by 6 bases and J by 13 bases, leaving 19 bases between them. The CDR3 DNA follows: TGTGCCAGCAGCAGACAGACTGGGGGATCCCCCCTCCACTTT. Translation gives CASSRQTGGSPLHF.

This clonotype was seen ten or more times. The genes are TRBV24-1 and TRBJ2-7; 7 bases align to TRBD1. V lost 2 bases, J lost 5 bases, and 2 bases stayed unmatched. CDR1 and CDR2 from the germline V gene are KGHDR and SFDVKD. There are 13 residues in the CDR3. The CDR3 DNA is TGTGCCACCAGTGATTGGGACAGTAACGAGCAGTACTTC. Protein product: CATSDWDSNEQYF.

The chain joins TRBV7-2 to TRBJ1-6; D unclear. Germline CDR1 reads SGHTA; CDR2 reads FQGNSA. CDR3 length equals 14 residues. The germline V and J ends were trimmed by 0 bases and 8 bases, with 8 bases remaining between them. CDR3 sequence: CASSLASGDSPLHF. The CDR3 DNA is TGTGCCAGCAGCTTAGCGAGCGGGGATTCACCCCTCCACTTT.